These 21 T cell receptor beta chains originate from one sample sequenced in a study of shared clonotypes between healthy human individuals. The naive CD8 subset, CD45RO-negative cells positively selected for CCR7, excluded terminally differentiated effector memory CD45RA+ cells. Some clones are missing from TCRdb's copy, which holds only in-frame ones; the method was immunoSEQ multiplex PCR. Altogether about 2 million clones are present, approximately 94% being singletons, with the ten largest covering 1% to 1.5%. Sequenced material: naive CD8+ T cells sorted from blood. Source of these receptors: a young man in good health.

The chain joins TRBV28 to TRBJ2-7; either TRBD1 or TRBD2 may supply D (5 bases each). V was cut by 2 bases and J by 4 bases, with 18 bases left in between. The CDR3 spans 16 residues. Germline CDR1 and CDR2: MDHEN and SYDVKM. CDR3 nucleotide sequence: TGTGCCAGCAGTTTAAGGAATCGGGACCACCCTTACGAGCAGTACTTC. Translating it yields CASSLRNRDHPYEQYF. The whole variable domain, filled in from reference TRBV28 and TRBJ2-7, reads DVKVTQSSRYLVKRTGEKVFLECVQDMDHENMFWYRQDPGLGLRLIYFSYDVKMKEKGDIPEGYSVSREKKERFSLILESASTNQTSMYLCASSLRNRDHPYEQYFGPGTRLTVT.

This chain links TRBV2 with TRBJ1-2, with D unclear. The CDR3 has 16 amino acids. Germline values: CDR1 SNHLY, CDR2 FYNNEI. Trimming shortened V by 0 bases and J by 4 bases, and 15 bases separated the two germline ends. The CDR3 DNA sequence: TGTGCCAGCAGTGAAGCGCTTGGGGATCTAATCTATGGCTACACCTTC. Its translation is CASSEALGDLIYGYTF. Variable domain in full (rest from reference TRBV2 and TRBJ1-2): EPEVTQTPSHQVTQMGQEVILRCVPISNHLYFYWYRQILGQKVEFLVSFYNNEISEKSEIFDDQFSVERPDGSNFTLKIRSTKLEDSAMYFCASSEALGDLIYGYTFGSGTRLTVV.

The count of this clone is one. V gene TRBV6-5 combines with J gene TRBJ2-7, with 9 positions matching TRBD2. The CDR3 covers 15 residues. CDR1 MNHEY and CDR2 SVGAGI come from the germline V gene. Germline trimming cut 7 bases from V and 3 bases from J; bases unmatched to any gene: 10. In DNA, the CDR3 is TGTGCCAGCACCAAAAGTCGACTAGCGGACTACGAGCAGTACTTC. This translates into CASTKSRLADYEQYF.

The chain combines TRBV6-5 with TRBJ1-1; D may be TRBD1 (6 bases). The V end was cut by 0 bases, the J end by 8 bases, with 13 bases between. Germline-derived CDR1 and CDR2 are MNHEY and SVGAGI. This CDR3 comprises 14 residues. In DNA form, the CDR3 reads TGTGCCAGCAGTTACTCAGGGGAGACAGGAGAAGCTTTCTTT. Translating it yields CASSYSGETGEAFF.

The chain has TRBV5-1 and TRBJ1-5, with a tentative D call TRBD1 (6 bases). This CDR3 has 15 amino acids. V gave up 0 bases and J gave up 4 bases, with 11 bases separating them. The germline V gene has CDR1 SGHRS and CDR2 YFSETQ. CDR3 coding DNA: TGCGCCAGCAGCTTGGTGTCAGGGGCAAATCAGCCCCAGCATTTT. Amino acids: CASSLVSGANQPQHF.

The V and J genes are TRBV5-1 and TRBJ2-2; TRBD2 matches 9 bases. V trimming: 1 base; J trimming: 3 bases; junction bases outside the gene matches: 1. This CDR3 is built from 15 residues. Germline CDR1 reads SGHRS; CDR2 reads YFSETQ. CDR3 sequence (DNA): TGCGCCAGCAGCTTGCAGCGGGGGGACACCGGGGAGCTGTTTTTT. It codes for CASSLQRGDTGELFF.

The V call is TRBV4-1, the J call TRBJ2-1, with 10 bases aligning to TRBD2. In germline, CDR1 is MGHRA, CDR2 YSYEKL. V gave up 2 bases and J gave up 4 bases; unmatched junction bases: 5. The CDR3 covers 16 residues. Here the CDR3 reads CASSQLAGGTYNEQFF. The CDR3 DNA sequence: TGCGCCAGCAGCCAATTAGCGGGAGGAACTTACAATGAGCAGTTCTTC.

Concerning this clone: Other DNA variants within this sample encode the same CDR3. The chain links TRBV7-9 to TRBJ1-1, with D hard to call. This CDR3 is built from 12 residues. Between the trimmed V and J ends, which lost 3 bases and 4 bases, there was a span of 6 bases. Germline values: CDR1 SEHNR, CDR2 FQNEAQ (reference sequence). In DNA, the CDR3 is TGTGCCAGCAGCTTCGAGACCACTGAAGCTTTCTTT. Translation gives CASSFETTEAFF. The whole variable domain, filled in from reference TRBV7-9 and TRBJ1-1, reads DTGVSQNPRHKITKRGQNVTFRCDPISEHNRLYWYRQTLGQGPEFLTYFQNEAQLEKSRLLSDRFSAERPKGSFSTLEIQRTEQGDSAMYLCASSFETTEAFFGQGTRLTVV.

This sequence joins TRBV7-9 and TRBJ2-7; perhaps D is TRBD1 or TRBD2 (5 bases each). This CDR3 spans 14 amino acids. V was trimmed by 2 bases and J by 5 bases, leaving 13 bases between them. CDR1 is SEHNR, CDR2 FQNEAQ, per germline (reference sequence). The CDR3 loop reads CASSLSLGENEQYF. As DNA, the CDR3 is TGTGCCAGCAGCTTATCTTTAGGGGAGAACGAGCAGTACTTC. Full variable domain (missing parts from reference TRBV7-9 and TRBJ2-7): DTGVSQNPRHKITKRGQNVTFRCDPISEHNRLYWYRQTLGQGPEFLTYFQNEAQLEKSRLLSDRFSAERPKGSFSTLEIQRTEQGDSAMYLCASSLSLGENEQYFGPGTRLTVT.

The chain uses TRBV9 and TRBJ2-7; possibly TRBD2 for D (6 bases). CDR1 SGDLS and CDR2 YYNGEE come from the germline V gene. With 4 bases removed from V and 2 bases from J, the gap between germline ends came to 16 bases. This CDR3 has 15 residues. The CDR3 nucleotides are TGTGCCAGCAGCCCCCAAAGCGGGCACACCTACGAGCAGTACTTC. Translated: CASSPQSGHTYEQYF.

About this clone: The same CDR3 is also encoded by other DNA sequences in this sample. The CDR3 is CASSLEVGYEQYF. DNA of the CDR3: TGTGCCAGCAGCTTAGAAGTAGGCTACGAGCAGTACTTC. The chain couples TRBV7-6 to TRBJ2-7; D not certain. Germline CDR1 reads SGHVS; CDR2 reads FNYEAQ. CDR3 length equals 13 residues. The V gene lost 1 base and the J gene lost 3 bases, with 7 bases spanning the gap. Drawing the rest from reference TRBV7-6 and TRBJ2-7, the complete variable domain is GAGVSQSPRYKVTKRGQDVALRCDPISGHVSLYWYRQALGQGPEFLTYFNYEAQQDKSGLPNDRFSAERPEGSISTLTIQRTEQRDSAMYRCASSLEVGYEQYFGPGTRLTVT.

The chain couples TRBV27 to TRBJ1-6; 7 positions agree with TRBD1. With V trimmed by 4 bases and J by 9 bases, 12 bases remained unmatched. The CDR3 length is 16 residues. CDR1 is MNHEY and CDR2 is SMNVEV in the germline V gene (reference sequence). The CDR3 nucleotides are TGTGCCAGCAGTTCATCCCAGGGGGAAACAGGTTCACCCCTCCACTTT. Its protein is CASSSSQGETGSPLHF.

The chain links TRBV7-9 to TRBJ2-5, with D possibly matching TRBD2 (6 bases). V was trimmed by 1 base and J by 5 bases, leaving 14 bases between them. The CDR3 contains 15 residues. Germline CDR1 and CDR2: SEHNR and FQNEAQ (reference sequence). Written as DNA, the CDR3 is TGTGCCAGCAGCTTAGTCGGGAGCTTCGGCGAGACCCAGTACTTC. Protein product: CASSLVGSFGETQYF.

The table lists this clone with a count of one. The V gene is TRBV27, the J gene TRBJ2-5; 11 positions agree with TRBD2. The V segment lost 6 bases and the J segment 1 base; nucleotides outside the gene matches: 13. CDR1 is MNHEY and CDR2 is SMNVEV in the germline V gene (reference sequence). This CDR3 has 18 residues. The CDR3 loop reads CASSPTSGGPLLQETQYF. DNA of the CDR3: TGTGCCAGCAGCCCAACTAGCGGGGGCCCTTTACTCCAAGAGACCCAGTACTTC.

The chain links TRBV6-1 to TRBJ1-1; D uncertain. V lost 3 bases and J lost 2, with 13 bases in between. Looked up from germline, CDR1 is MNHNS and CDR2 is SASEGT. The CDR3 length is 15 residues. The CDR3 protein is CASSDNRKINTEAFF. DNA for the CDR3: TGTGCCAGCAGTGATAATCGGAAGATAAACACTGAAGCTTTCTTT.

CDR3 in DNA: TGTGCCAGCAGTTACTATGACCCGAACACTGAAGCTTTCTTT. As protein: CASSYYDPNTEAFF. This chain connects TRBV6-5 to TRBJ1-1; D is uncertain. The V gene lost 1 base and the J gene lost 1 base, with 7 bases spanning the gap. Germline V lookup: CDR1 MNHEY, CDR2 SVGAGI. The CDR3 has 14 amino acids.

The chain is built from TRBV27 and TRBJ1-2; D not resolved. The ends were cut back, 1 base at V and 7 bases at J, with 16 bases in the middle. The V gene's germline CDR1 is MNHEY and CDR2 SMNVEV (reference sequence). CDR3 size: 15 residues. This CDR3 reads CASSLLAQLSGGYTF. The CDR3 nucleotides are TGTGCCAGCAGTTTATTGGCCCAGCTCAGTGGTGGCTACACCTTC.

This clone was counted between two and nine times. The chain is built from TRBV25-1 and TRBJ1-1, with D perhaps matching TRBD1 (5 bases). CDR1 MGHDK and CDR2 SYGVNS come from the germline V gene. CDR3 size: 12 residues. V was clipped by 2 bases and J by 8 bases, with 9 bases between them. CDR3 loop: CASSEGQLEAFF. CDR3 nucleotides: TGTGCCAGCAGTGAAGGACAACTAGAAGCTTTCTTT.

The chain employs TRBV7-2 and TRBJ1-5, with D possibly matching TRBD1 (6 bases). The V and J ends lost 5 bases and 2 bases respectively, with 19 bases between them. The CDR3 is 17 amino acids. Germline V CDR1 and CDR2: SGHTA, FQGNSA. CDR3 loop: CASSVGMGGLRNQPQHF. As DNA, the CDR3 is TGTGCCAGCAGCGTAGGGATGGGGGGCCTGCGCAATCAGCCCCAGCATTTT. Full variable domain (missing parts from reference TRBV7-2 and TRBJ1-5): GAGVSQSPSNKVTEKGKDVELRCDPISGHTALYWYRQSLGQGLEFLIYFQGNSAPDKSGLPSDRFSAERTGGSVSTLTIQRTQQEDSAVYLCASSVGMGGLRNQPQHFGDGTRLSIL.

The chain recombines TRBV7-9 with TRBJ1-5, with D unresolved. This CDR3 is 15 amino acids long. From germline, CDR1 is SEHNR and CDR2 FQNEAQ (reference sequence). Trimming removed 1 base at V and 2 bases at J, with 9 bases between. CDR3 loop: CASSLDGRGNQPQHF. The CDR3 DNA sequence: TGTGCCAGCAGCTTAGATGGCCGGGGCAATCAGCCCCAGCATTTT.

Concerning this clone: The same CDR3 arises from other DNA sequences in this sample as well. The V call is TRBV9, the J call TRBJ1-2; tentative D call: TRBD1 (5 bases). Trimming stripped 0 bases from V and 8 bases from J, with 11 bases between. The CDR3 has 13 residues. Germline loops: CDR1 SGDLS, CDR2 YYNGEE. This CDR3 is CASSVAGGWGYTF. CDR3 coding DNA: TGTGCCAGCAGCGTAGCTGGGGGTTGGGGCTACACCTTC.